One and the same sample provided the 26 T cell receptor beta chains below, sequenced in a study of CXCR3-negative and CXCR3-positive naive CD8 T cells. The TRB libraries of cDNA were built by UMI-labeled 5' RACE. After re-calling the 5' RACE reads, TCRdb lists one entry per CDR3 protein, DNA absent. The sample totals approximately 100,000 distinct CDR3 sequences. The study's findings and limits: The TRB CDR3s that CXCR3-positive naive cells carried were more hydrophobic than those of CXCR3-negative naive cells.

For these TCRs, the target antigens are not known. Sequences were obtained from naive CXCR3+ CD8+ T cells from blood. Subset specified: CD45RO-CCR7+CD27+CD95- naive CD8+ T cells expressing CXCR3 (TNR3+). The receptors shown here come from a human donor in good health. Some clones in this sample may be carry-over from other donors' samples.

The chain links TRBV7-9 to TRBJ1-2. Per germline, CDR1 SEHNR and CDR2 FQNEAQ (reference sequence). This CDR3 has 16 amino acids. CDR3 in amino acids: CASSLALPGSNYGYTF.

CDR3 protein: CASSVASGSQETQYF. The genes are TRBV9 and TRBJ2-5. CDR1 is SGDLS and CDR2 is YYNGEE in the germline V gene. The CDR3 is 15 residues long.

The rearrangement links TRBV6-6 to TRBJ2-1. Looked up from germline, CDR1 is MNHNY and CDR2 is SVGAGI (reference sequence). The CDR3 runs to 12 residues. CDR3 sequence reads: CASSYITHEQFF.

The chain uses TRBV27 and TRBJ2-7; TCRdb proposes TRBD1, but this gene call is untestable without DNA. CDR3 length: 16 amino acids. From germline, CDR1 is MNHEY and CDR2 SMNVEV (reference sequence). CDR3 sequence: CASSAIRDRKSNEQYF.

The chain combines TRBV29-1 with TRBJ2-2; without DNA, the TCRdb call of TRBD2 cannot be checked. Germline-derived CDR1 and CDR2 are SQVTM and ANQGSEA. The CDR3 extends over 14 amino acids. CDR3 amino acids: CSVPTNENTGELFF.

V gene TRBV13 combines with J gene TRBJ2-7; TCRdb's D gene call, TRBD1, goes unchecked for lack of DNA. Germline V gene lookup returns CDR1 PRHDT and CDR2 FYEKMQ (reference sequence). This CDR3 comprises 13 residues. This CDR3 is CASSLEGAYEQYF.

The rearrangement joins TRBV4-2 to TRBJ1-1; TCRdb's assignment of TRBD1 cannot be checked, as there is no DNA. The CDR3 sequence is 14 residues long. The germline V gene has CDR1 LGHNA and CDR2 YNFKEQ. CDR3 sequence: CASSQDGGGLEAFF.

The V gene is TRBV4-3, the J gene TRBJ2-7; with no DNA, the TCRdb D assignment of TRBD1 cannot be verified. Per the germline V gene, CDR1 is LGHNA and CDR2 is YSLEER. The CDR3 consists of 14 residues. This CDR3 reads CASSPSRGGYEQYF.

The chain carries TRBV12-3 or TRBV12-4 and TRBJ2-1; TCRdb designates TRBD2, a call that cannot be tested without DNA. The CDR3 runs to 17 residues. This CDR3 is CASSPGLAGGPLHEQFF.

The chain has TRBV4-1 and TRBJ2-7; TCRdb reports TRBD1, a call that lacks DNA to check it against. The CDR3 sequence is 14 residues long. In germline, CDR1 is MGHRA, CDR2 YSYEKL. This CDR3 reads CASSQVGVSYEQYF.

The rearrangement uses TRBV12-5 and TRBJ2-3; TCRdb gives TRBD2 as the D gene, but with no DNA this cannot be confirmed. CDR1 is LGHNT and CDR2 is FRNRAP in the germline V gene. CDR3 length: 18 amino acids. CDR3 sequence: CASGLAGTVAGVADTQYF.

The chain employs TRBV5-1 and TRBJ2-1; TCRdb proposes TRBD2, but this gene call is untestable without DNA. Germline V gene data show CDR1 as SGHRS and CDR2 as YFSETQ. The CDR3 loop spans 15 amino acids. CDR3 residues: CASSLAGLDNDEQFF.

This rearrangement joins TRBV7-9 to TRBJ1-2. The CDR3 spans 17 residues. The germline V gene encodes CDR1 SEHNR and CDR2 FQNEAQ (reference sequence). CDR3 sequence: CASSLSGEGIRDYGYTF.

The chain is built from TRBV28 and TRBJ2-3; the TRBD2 assignment by TCRdb is unverifiable without DNA. This CDR3 comprises 15 residues. Per germline, CDR1 MDHEN and CDR2 SYDVKM. The CDR3 sequence is CAATLTSAYTDTQYF.

This chain joins TRBV7-9 and TRBJ2-3; the D gene TCRdb calls, TRBD2, cannot be checked with no DNA. CDR1 and CDR2 from the germline V gene are SEHNR and FQNEAQ (reference sequence). The CDR3 covers 17 residues. The CDR3 is CASSLVISGGSTDTQYF. Full variable domain (remainder filled in from reference TRBV7-9 and TRBJ2-3): DTGVSQNPRHKITKRGQNVTFRCDPISEHNRLYWYRQTLGQGPEFLTYFQNEAQLEKSRLLSDRFSAERPKGSFSTLEIQRTEQGDSAMYLCASSLVISGGSTDTQYFGPGTRLTVL.

This CDR3 reads CASSLAWTDQPQHF. This rearrangement joins TRBV7-8 to TRBJ1-5; TCRdb names TRBD1, which stays unverified in the absence of DNA. The CDR3 is made up of 14 amino acids. Per germline, CDR1 SGHVS and CDR2 FQNEAQ.

This chain links TRBV7-9 with TRBJ2-5; TCRdb's D gene call, TRBD1, goes unchecked for lack of DNA. The germline V gene has CDR1 SEHNR and CDR2 FQNEAQ (reference sequence). The CDR3 is 13 amino acids. CDR3 protein: CASRRQNQETQYF.

The V call is TRBV28, the J call TRBJ1-2. There are 14 residues in the CDR3. CDR1 and CDR2 (germline): MDHEN, SYDVKM. The CDR3 reads CASGAPGGNYGYTF.

V is TRBV9 and J is TRBJ2-2; the TCRdb call, TRBD2, lacks DNA for checking. The CDR3 consists of 15 residues. Per the germline V gene, CDR1 is SGDLS and CDR2 is YYNGEE. CDR3 region: CASSVGGTNTGELFF.

This chain uses TRBV29-1 with TRBJ1-4; the TCRdb D gene call, TRBD1, has no DNA to confirm it. This CDR3 region has 16 residues. Germline CDR1 and CDR2: SQVTM and ANQGSEA. This CDR3 reads CSVDRPPDRAQEKLFF.

The chain links TRBV7-8 to TRBJ2-1; TCRdb's D gene call, TRBD1, goes unchecked for lack of DNA. This CDR3 has 16 residues. The germline V gene has CDR1 SGHVS and CDR2 FQNEAQ. Here the CDR3 reads CASSTPGGVDYNEQFF.

V and J are TRBV28 and TRBJ2-3. This CDR3 has 13 amino acids. Germline CDR1 reads MDHEN; CDR2 reads SYDVKM. The CDR3 protein is CASSAGRTDTQYF.

This rearrangement joins TRBV7-3 to TRBJ2-1. CDR1 and CDR2 (germline): SGHTA, FQGTGA. This CDR3 has 15 amino acids. The CDR3 is CASSLDGDSYNEQFF.

The chain uses TRBV11-2 and TRBJ2-4; there is no DNA to check the TCRdb D call of TRBD1. Germline CDR1 is SGHAT and CDR2 is FQNNGV. The CDR3 runs 16 residues. The CDR3 spells CASSSKSGGARNIQYF.

The chain is built from TRBV6-6 and TRBJ2-1; absent DNA, TCRdb's TRBD2 call cannot be checked. This CDR3 has 16 residues. CDR1 is MNHNY, CDR2 SVGAGI, per germline (reference sequence). The CDR3 spells CASSYSAAGGFNEQFF.

This chain joins TRBV4-1 and TRBJ1-1; the TRBD1 assignment by TCRdb is unverifiable without DNA. From germline, CDR1 is MGHRA and CDR2 YSYEKL. This CDR3 is built from 16 residues. The CDR3 loop is CASSPRDRSRNTEAFF.